The clone carrying this T cell receptor (beta chain) was counted only a few times. The antigen is not known. Those patients with uncontrolled infection, other autoimmune disease, pregnancy or lactation were excluded. Thyroid ultrasound, orbital computed tomography, clinical symptoms, and serum thyroxine and TRAb underpinned diagnoses. This record comes from a study of T cells in Graves' hyperthyroidism and ophthalmopathy. Notes on the study in general: In simple terms, a model built on 13 V-J features told ophthalmopathy apart from stable hyperthyroidism. Most expanded thyroid clonotypes above 0.001 recurred in blood.

Amplified regions were TCR beta CDR3 sequences from RNA transcripts. Carried out on the TCR CDR3, a first-round RT-PCR used the HTBI primer set. TCRdb ran MiXCR on the multiplex PCR reads and lists one entry per CDR3 protein. The data contain approximately 640,000 distinct CDR3 sequences, nearly 45% of them singletons. The sequence came from an adult man with Graves' disease, either hyperthyroidism or ophthalmopathy (not recorded which). The source material was peripheral blood or thyroid tissue (not recorded which).

CDR3: CASSDLSNEKLFF. CDR3 sequence (DNA): TGTGCCAGCAGCGACTTGTCAAATGAAAAACTGTTTTTT. The genes are TRBV7-8 and TRBJ1-4; D is unclear. V was shortened by 5 bases and J by 5 bases, with 9 bases between the two germline ends. CDR1 SGHVS and CDR2 FQNEAQ come from the germline V gene. The CDR3 has 13 amino acids.